This T cell receptor beta chain derives from a study of PD-1 blockade in classical Hodgkin lymphoma. Data came from immunoSEQ multiplex PCR; TCRdb stores just in-frame clones and leaves some out. The sample carries under 80,000 clones, 93% recorded once. The time point denotes: newly diagnosed, previously untreated cHL patient sample. This CDR3 comprises 13 residues. The ends lost 7 bases at V and 2 bases at J; junction bases unmatched: 0. In germline, CDR1 is SGHKS, CDR2 YYEKEE (reference sequence). The rearrangement links TRBV5-5 to TRBJ2-1, with TRBD2 matching over 10 bases. The origin of this receptor is a human donor with classical Hodgkin lymphoma. Sequencing was done on a sample of peripheral blood mononuclear cells (PBMCs). For the CDR3, the DNA is TGTGCCAGCGGACTAGCGGCCTACAATGAGCAGTTCTTC. This gives the protein CASGLAAYNEQFF.